This T cell receptor (beta chain) originates from a study of T cells in Graves' hyperthyroidism and ophthalmopathy. Authors of the study amplified TCR beta CDR3 regions from RNA transcripts. HTBI primers were the set used in a first-round RT-PCR of the TCR CDR3. One entry per CDR3 protein results from TCRdb running MiXCR on the multiplex PCR reads. This sample carries about 680,000 distinct CDR3 sequences, approximately 36% of them seen once, and the ten largest clones take around 30%. Looked up from germline, CDR1 is SGHTA and CDR2 is FQGNSA. Trimming shortened V by 6 bases and J by 4 bases, and 7 bases separated the two germline ends. The CDR3 is 13 amino acids. Graves' hyperthyroidism without ophthalmopathy progression within 18 months was termed stable. Not enrolled were patients with uncontrolled infection, other autoimmune disease, pregnancy or lactation. The PBMCs were sourced from fresh peripheral blood (about 10 ml).

V gene TRBV7-2 combines with J gene TRBJ2-6; D call uncertain. Source material: blood. The clonotype was recovered from a woman between 35 and 50 years old with Graves' hyperthyroidism. CDR3 in amino acids: CASSQQGANVLTF. The DNA of the CDR3 is TGTGCCAGCAGTCAACAGGGGGCCAACGTCCTGACTTTC.